A single sample is the source of the 32 T cell receptor beta chains below, sequenced in a study of blood T cell repertoires in COVID-19. Only in-frame clones appear in the TCRdb table, and some are missing; sequencing was by immunoSEQ multiplex PCR. The data contain under 300,000 clones, roughly nine tenths of them singletons. Sequencing used PBMCs or T cells enriched from blood (not recorded which). The receptors originated from a human donor in a cohort exposed to, infected with or recovered from COVID-19 (not recorded which). The donor label of this sample is uncertain.

Here the CDR3 DNA reads TGTGCCAGCAGTTCCCGGACTAGCGGGGGGGCGGAGACCCAGTACTTC. Translated: CASSSRTSGGAETQYF. The chain links TRBV6-5 to TRBJ2-5; 15 bases are a match to TRBD2. Germline-derived CDR1 and CDR2 are MNHEY and SVGAGI. This CDR3 has 16 residues. The V gene end was trimmed by 4 bases and the J gene end by 5 bases; junction bases not matched to a gene: 5.

The J gene is TRBJ2-2, the V gene TRBV13; 8 bases fit TRBD1. The CDR3 is 20 amino acids. The junction had 21 bases not matched to a gene; V was cut back by 4 bases and J by 5 bases. Germline assignment: CDR1 PRHDT and CDR2 FYEKMQ (reference sequence). The CDR3: CASSSGPEPDRGGKTGELFF. The DNA for the CDR3 is TGTGCCAGCAGCTCCGGGCCCGAACCTGACAGGGGAGGCAAGACCGGGGAGCTGTTTTTT.

The chain links TRBV4-3 to TRBJ2-7; 8 positions match TRBD2. The germline V gene encodes CDR1 LGHNA and CDR2 YSLEER. With 0 bases clipped from V and 2 bases from J, the junction kept 6 bases outside the gene matches. This CDR3 spans 16 amino acids. CDR3 in amino acids: CASSQDNSGGPYEQYF. DNA of the CDR3: TGCGCCAGCAGCCAAGATAACAGCGGGGGCCCCTACGAGCAGTACTTC.

This rearrangement joins TRBV5-5 to TRBJ2-7; TRBD2 is a possible D gene (5 bases). The V gene's germline CDR1 is SGHKS and CDR2 YYEKEE (reference sequence). The CDR3 totals 14 residues. Between the trimmed V and J ends, which lost 0 bases and 7 bases, there was a span of 14 bases. The CDR3 DNA follows: TGTGCCAGCAGCTTGGAGTTAATAGCGAGGGAGCAGTACTTC. The encoded protein is CASSLELIAREQYF.

V and J are TRBV30 and TRBJ1-1; 7 nucleotides align to TRBD1. CDR1 is GTSNPN and CDR2 is SVGIG in the germline V gene (reference sequence). J lost 2 bases, V lost 3 bases, and 12 bases had no gene match. There are 16 residues in the CDR3. CDR3 bases: TGTGCCTGGAGCCCAGCCGGGACAGAAGTTAACACTGAAGCTTTCTTT. Amino acids: CAWSPAGTEVNTEAFF.

This clone appeared once. The rearrangement joins TRBV4-1 to TRBJ2-1; TRBD2 matches 10 bases. CDR3 length: 14 amino acids. Germline values: CDR1 MGHRA, CDR2 YSYEKL. J was trimmed by 7 bases and V by 5 bases; bases with no gene match: 5. The CDR3 here is CASSFGLAVNEQFF. CDR3 DNA: TGCGCCAGCAGCTTCGGACTAGCGGTGAATGAGCAGTTCTTC.

This clone was observed a single time. V gene TRBV19 combines with J gene TRBJ1-2; D possibly corresponds to TRBD1 (5 bases). CDR3 length: 14 amino acids. V lost 5 bases and J lost 0, with 10 bases in between. Germline V gene data show CDR1 as LNHDA and CDR2 as SQIVND (reference sequence). CDR3 in DNA: TGTGCCAGTAGTCCCCGGACACCTAACTATGGCTACACCTTC. Encoded protein: CASSPRTPNYGYTF. Based on the CDR3 plus reference TRBV19 and TRBJ1-2, the full variable domain is DGGITQSPKYLFRKEGQNVTLSCEQNLNHDAMYWYRQDPGQGLRLIYYSQIVNDFQKGDIAEGYSVSREKKESFPLTVTSAQKNPTAFYLCASSPRTPNYGYTFGSGTRLTVV.

This chain links TRBV19 with TRBJ1-4; maybe TRBD1 (6 bases). Germline V gene data show CDR1 as LNHDA and CDR2 as SQIVND (reference sequence). The CDR3 loop spans 15 amino acids. Trimming removed 3 bases at V and 3 bases at J, with 11 bases between. The CDR3 region is CASSIRDIANEKLFF. In DNA form, the CDR3 reads TGTGCCAGTAGTATTAGGGACATCGCTAATGAAAAACTGTTTTTT.

V usage is TRBV19 and J usage is TRBJ1-1, with a weak D call TRBD1 (5 bases). Trimming took off 2 bases at V and 1 base at J, with 17 bases between the two ends. There are 17 residues in the CDR3. The V gene's germline CDR1 is LNHDA and CDR2 SQIVND (reference sequence). DNA of the CDR3: TGTGCCAGTAGTATAAGGGGTCGACCCAAAAGGAACACTGAAGCTTTCTTT. This encodes CASSIRGRPKRNTEAFF. The complete variable domain, with remaining parts taken from reference TRBV19 and TRBJ1-1, reads DGGITQSPKYLFRKEGQNVTLSCEQNLNHDAMYWYRQDPGQGLRLIYYSQIVNDFQKGDIAEGYSVSREKKESFPLTVTSAQKNPTAFYLCASSIRGRPKRNTEAFFGQGTRLTVV.

There are a few counts of this clone. V usage is TRBV2 and J usage is TRBJ2-7, with 9 bases fitting TRBD1. Germline trimming cut 4 bases from V and 5 bases from J; bases unmatched to any gene: 6. CDR1 SNHLY and CDR2 FYNNEI come from the germline V gene. This CDR3 comprises 14 residues. The CDR3 bases are TGTGCCAGCAGTGTTGAGGACAGGGGCCACGAGCAGTACTTC. Its translation is CASSVEDRGHEQYF.

The CDR3 bases are TGTGCCAGCAGCTTAGACAGTTCCCGGGCCAACGTCCTGACTTTC. Translation: CASSLDSSRANVLTF. The rearrangement joins TRBV5-4 to TRBJ2-6; TRBD1 is a possible D gene (5 bases). This CDR3 comprises 15 residues. Germline-derived CDR1 and CDR2 are SGHNT and YYREEE (reference sequence). Trimming took 2 bases from V and 5 from J, leaving 11 bases between them.

The V call is TRBV2, the J call TRBJ2-1; 9 bases align to TRBD1. J was trimmed by 7 bases and V by 6 bases; bases with no gene match: 10. The CDR3 has 15 amino acids. Germline V gene sequence: CDR1 SNHLY, CDR2 FYNNEI. The CDR3 DNA reads as TGTGCCAGCAGCCTACGGGACAGGGTGGCTAATGAGCAGTTCTTC. Its protein is CASSLRDRVANEQFF.

This chain uses TRBV19 with TRBJ1-4, with TRBD1 identical over 7 bases. Germline loops: CDR1 LNHDA, CDR2 SQIVND (reference sequence). The CDR3 is 16 residues long. The J segment lost 8 bases and the V segment lost 5 bases, leaving 14 bases of the junction unmatched. CDR3 DNA sequence: TGTGCCAGTAGTGGCTTCAGGGAGGTAGGGGGCGAAAAACTGTTTTTT. Its protein product is CASSGFREVGGEKLFF.

V gene TRBV30 combines with J gene TRBJ1-5; no definite D call. Trimming took off 4 bases at V and 5 bases at J, with 15 bases between the two ends. Germline CDR1 is GTSNPN and CDR2 is SVGIG (reference sequence). The CDR3 runs 14 residues. CDR3 bases: TGTGCCTGGAAGCCGGGAGGAAGGGATCAGCCCCAGCATTTT. This codes for CAWKPGGRDQPQHF.

The rearrangement joins TRBV11-2 to TRBJ1-1; TRBD1 might be the D (6 bases). This CDR3 is 17 amino acids long. Trimming took 5 bases from V and 2 from J, leaving 21 bases between them. Germline V gene data show CDR1 as SGHAT and CDR2 as FQNNGV. The CDR3 coding sequence is TGTGCCAGCAGCCTCCTTGAGCCCCCACAGGGAAACACTGAAGCTTTCTTT. Translating gives CASSLLEPPQGNTEAFF.

The J gene is TRBJ1-3, the V gene TRBV6-5, with 7 positions matching TRBD1. The germline CDR1 and CDR2 sequences are MNHEY and SVGAGI. V trimming: 5 bases; J trimming: 4 bases; junction bases outside the gene matches: 8. There are 15 residues in the CDR3. CDR3 amino acids: CASSLNRGSGNTIYF. In DNA form, the CDR3 reads TGTGCCAGCAGTCTCAACAGGGGATCAGGAAACACCATATATTTT.

Concerning this clone itself: This sample includes further DNA sequences coding for the same CDR3. The CDR3 loop reads CASSISGGGQPQHF. CDR3 in DNA: TGTGCCAGTAGTATCTCAGGGGGCGGACAGCCCCAGCATTTT. V is TRBV19 and J is TRBJ1-5, with 8 nucleotides matching TRBD1. Germline CDR1 and CDR2: LNHDA and SQIVND (reference sequence). The CDR3 totals 14 residues. Unmatched junction bases numbered 5, after V lost 3 bases and J lost 7 bases.

The V call is TRBV6-6, the J call TRBJ1-2; 9 nucleotides line up with TRBD1. In germline, CDR1 is MNHNY, CDR2 SVGAGI (reference sequence). V lost 5 bases, J lost 4 bases, and 17 bases stayed unmatched. CDR3 size: 18 residues. The CDR3 reads CASSRSQGQGAQAYGYTF. The CDR3 DNA is TGTGCCAGCAGTAGATCACAGGGACAGGGAGCGCAGGCCTATGGCTACACCTTC.

The rearrangement links TRBV9 to TRBJ1-1, with 8 bases identical to TRBD1. Germline values: CDR1 SGDLS, CDR2 YYNGEE. V lost 0 bases, J lost 2 bases, and 6 bases stayed unmatched. The CDR3 covers 16 residues. The CDR3 protein is CASSVVPPGGNTEAFF. CDR3 in DNA: TGTGCCAGCAGCGTAGTCCCCCCAGGGGGCAACACTGAAGCTTTCTTT.

The sample holds one count of this clone. The chain combines TRBV12-3 or TRBV12-4 with TRBJ2-1; D not certain. Trimming took 3 bases from V and 5 from J, leaving 8 bases between them. The CDR3 sequence is 13 residues long. The DNA of the CDR3 is TGTGCCAGCAGTTTCGTCCCCGACAATGAGCAGTTCTTC. Translation: CASSFVPDNEQFF.

The rearrangement uses TRBV28 and TRBJ2-6; D is perhaps TRBD2 (5 bases). V lost 2 bases to trimming and J lost 1 base, with 12 bases between them. CDR3 length: 17 amino acids. Germline V gene data show CDR1 as MDHEN and CDR2 as SYDVKM. CDR3: CASSLPPRGSGANVLTF. DNA for the CDR3: TGTGCCAGCAGTTTACCCCCTCGGGGTTCTGGGGCCAACGTCCTGACTTTC.

The chain joins TRBV2 to TRBJ1-6; D remains unclear. CDR1 is SNHLY, CDR2 FYNNEI, per germline. This CDR3 comprises 15 residues. V lost 7 bases and J 5 bases, leaving 15 bases between the germline ends. The CDR3 loop reads CASNDLISDNSPLHF. In DNA form, the CDR3 reads TGTGCCAGCAATGACCTCATCAGCGATAATTCACCCCTCCACTTT.

The DNA of the CDR3 is TGTGCCAGCAGTTTCACTTTGATAACTGAAGCTTTCTTT. As protein: CASSFTLITEAFF. This chain connects TRBV12-3 or TRBV12-4 to TRBJ1-1; D is unresolved. The germline V and J ends were trimmed by 3 bases and 5 bases, with 10 bases remaining between them. The CDR3 is made up of 13 amino acids.

This rearrangement joins TRBV7-2 to TRBJ1-2, with TRBD1 as a possible D gene (6 bases). This CDR3 region has 15 residues. Trimming stripped 5 bases from V and 8 bases from J, with 21 bases between. Germline V CDR1 and CDR2: SGHTA, FQGNSA. This CDR3 is CASSHPGGGVGGYTF. The CDR3 nucleotides read TGTGCCAGCAGCCATCCCGGTGGGGGCGTGGGAGGCTACACCTTC.

This sequence joins TRBV9 and TRBJ1-2; 7 bases fit TRBD1. Germline values: CDR1 SGDLS, CDR2 YYNGEE. Germline trimming cut 1 base from V and 8 bases from J; bases unmatched to any gene: 11. The CDR3 runs 15 residues. CDR3 nucleotides: TGTGCCAGCAGCGTACTGTCGGGAGGGACAGAAGGCTACACCTTC. Protein sequence: CASSVLSGGTEGYTF.

V and J are TRBV11-2 and TRBJ2-3; D is possibly TRBD2 (5 bases). CDR1 and CDR2 from the germline V gene are SGHAT and FQNNGV. V was trimmed by 5 bases and J by 0 bases, leaving 15 bases between them. This CDR3 contains 16 residues. The CDR3 nucleotides read TGTGCCAGCAGCCCGAAAAACGGGGTTAGCACAGATACGCAGTATTTT. It is translated as CASSPKNGVSTDTQYF. The whole variable domain, filled in from reference TRBV11-2 and TRBJ2-3, reads EAGVAQSPRYKIIEKRQSVAFWCNPISGHATLYWYQQILGQGPKLLIQFQNNGVVDDSQLPKDRFSAERLKGVDSTLKIQPAKLEDSAVYLCASSPKNGVSTDTQYFGPGTRLTVL.

This clone turned up a few times. The chain carries TRBV30 and TRBJ1-2; D is possibly TRBD1 (5 bases). Trimming took off 8 bases at V and 2 bases at J, with 12 bases between the two ends. The length of the CDR3 is 12 residues. Germline values: CDR1 GTSNPN, CDR2 SVGIG (reference sequence). The DNA of the CDR3 is TGTGCCGCCCGGGGGGGAAACTATGGCTACACCTTC. Its translation: CAARGGNYGYTF.

The chain uses TRBV28 and TRBJ1-2; 9 bases match TRBD1. Germline CDR1 MDHEN, CDR2 SYDVKM. The V gene end was trimmed by 8 bases and the J gene end by 4 bases; junction bases not matched to a gene: 8. The CDR3 sequence is 14 residues long. The CDR3 DNA follows: TGTGCCAGCTTTCCGGGGACAGGGCTCTATGGCTACACCTTC. Translated: CASFPGTGLYGYTF.

This chain connects TRBV7-2 to TRBJ1-3, with D unresolved. Germline CDR1 reads SGHTA; CDR2 reads FQGNSA. This CDR3 comprises 14 residues. Trimming took 5 bases from V and 0 from J, leaving 8 bases between them. The CDR3 loop is CASSIQHSGNTIYF. Written as DNA, the CDR3 is TGTGCCAGCAGCATACAGCACTCTGGAAACACCATATATTTT.

This clone was detected only once. This chain links TRBV12-5 with TRBJ1-2; 9 positions match TRBD1. Germline CDR1 and CDR2: LGHNT and FRNRAP. The CDR3 consists of 14 residues. The junction had 7 bases not matched to a gene; V was cut back by 6 bases and J by 5 bases. CDR3 nucleotide sequence: TGTGCTAGTGGGCCGGGACAGGGCGTTTATGGCTACACCTTC. Residues: CASGPGQGVYGYTF.

The chain recombines TRBV6-5 with TRBJ2-3; D remains ambiguous. CDR1 and CDR2 from the germline V gene are MNHEY and SVGAGI. Trimming cost V 6 bases and J 5 bases, with 9 bases left between them. The CDR3 is 12 amino acids. The DNA of the CDR3 is TGTGCCAGCAGCGGGTTTGGAGATACGCAGTATTTT. Residues: CASSGFGDTQYF.

The gene calls are TRBV28 and TRBJ1-4, with D unclear. The CDR3 runs to 16 residues. Per germline, CDR1 MDHEN and CDR2 SYDVKM. V was shortened by 2 bases and J by 3 bases, with 13 bases between the two germline ends. CDR3 coding DNA: TGTGCCAGCAGTTTAAGTCGGCGGAAGTCTAATGAAAAACTGTTTTTT. Translated, it gives CASSLSRRKSNEKLFF. The variable domain in full, with the rest retrieved from reference TRBV28 and TRBJ1-4, is DVKVTQSSRYLVKRTGEKVFLECVQDMDHENMFWYRQDPGLGLRLIYFSYDVKMKEKGDIPEGYSVSREKKERFSLILESASTNQTSMYLCASSLSRRKSNEKLFFGSGTQLSVL.